The present TCR beta chain was sequenced within a study of beta chain features in type 1 diabetes. For the study at large: Summed over all samples, the examined sorted cells came to 90 million to 120 million. Notes on the study in general: Type 1 diabetes patients showed a moderate but significant shortening of TCRB CDR3s in all four CD4+ subsets. Fewer insertions but more deletions were seen at VDJ junctions in type 1 diabetes patients. For patients, the naive, central memory and Treg TCRB repertoires appeared more alike than for healthy donors.

The sequenced template was cDNA made from the entire isolated RNA. Clones were read by immunoSEQ multiplex PCR, and TCRdb kept only the in-frame ones, dropping some. In the table there are some 200,000 clones, around 15% of which are singletons. Deletions cut 2 bases from V and 6 bases from J, with 14 bases between. Looked up from germline, CDR1 is SQVTM and CDR2 is ANQGSEA. The CDR3 covers 14 residues. This clone has a handful of counts. What it recognizes is unknown. The rearrangement uses TRBV29-1 and TRBJ2-1; D is perhaps TRBD1 (6 bases). This receptor was obtained from a man aged 30-40 years with type 1 diabetes. Sequencing was done on a sample of naive CD4+ T cells from blood. The CDR3 reads CSVEPLPGVNEQFF. The CDR3 DNA sequence: TGCAGCGTTGAACCACTCCCAGGGGTCAATGAGCAGTTCTTC.